The 22 T cell receptor beta chains listed next were all sequenced from one sample in a study of PD-1 blockade in classical Hodgkin lymphoma (dated by TCRdb to 2020 to 2022). To prepare the library, the immunoSEQ multiplex PCR assay was applied. The table was pulled from immuneACCESS by TCRdb, which kept in-frame rearrangements only. Such tables lose some clones; where checked, under half of the loss comes from unresolved V genes, and the rest has no known cause. The sample table lists roughly 17,000 clones, roughly 80% of them with a count of one. The ten largest make up about 14% of the sample. The time point label here, explained by the study, means: cycle 4 day 1 (C4D1), after about 6 weeks of nivolumab. Every trial patient had relapsed following autologous stem cell transplantation, and prior brentuximab vedotin exposure was what differed among cohorts A, B and C. Material: peripheral blood mononuclear cells (PBMCs), obtained before the fourth cycle of nivolumab. These receptors all come from a human donor with classical Hodgkin lymphoma.

CDR3 amino acids: CASSPQGTFTYEQYF. The CDR3 DNA reads TGTGCCAGCAGCCCTCAAGGGACGTTTACCTACGAGCAGTACTTC. The V call is TRBV7-9, the J call TRBJ2-7; D is perhaps TRBD1 or TRBD2 (5 bases each). The CDR3 has 15 residues. With 5 bases removed from V and 2 bases from J, the gap between germline ends came to 16 bases. Germline V gene data show CDR1 as SEHNR and CDR2 as FQNEAQ (reference sequence).

The chain employs TRBV5-1 and TRBJ2-7; 8 bases align to TRBD2. The CDR3 contains 14 residues. Per germline, CDR1 SGHRS and CDR2 YFSETQ. V dropped 4 bases and J dropped 6; count of bases not matched to a gene: 9. In nucleotides, the CDR3 is TGCGCCAGCAGCGCGTTGGGACTAGGGCTCGAGCAGTACTTC. Its protein is CASSALGLGLEQYF.

The chain combines TRBV7-6 with TRBJ2-3; 7 bases match TRBD2. The germline V gene has CDR1 SGHVS and CDR2 FNYEAQ. The V and J ends lost 5 bases and 0 bases, in that order; junction bases with no gene match: 8. The CDR3 length is 16 residues. In DNA, the CDR3 is TGTGCCAGCAGCCTAAATAGCGGGCTGAGCACAGATACGCAGTATTTT. Translating gives CASSLNSGLSTDTQYF.

This clone has a single count. The V gene is TRBV7-9, the J gene TRBJ2-7, with 11 bases fitting TRBD2. V lost 1 base to trimming and J lost 6 bases; unmatched junction nucleotides: 8. In germline, CDR1 is SEHNR, CDR2 FQNEAQ (reference sequence). The length of the CDR3 is 16 residues. DNA for the CDR3: TGTGCCAGCAGCTTAGGATTAGCGGGGGGGCTCTCCGAGCAGTACTTC. Amino acid sequence: CASSLGLAGGLSEQYF.

The gene calls are TRBV6-1 and TRBJ1-2; 9 bases are shared with TRBD1. The CDR3 is 14 amino acids. V lost 4 bases to trimming and J lost 8 bases; unmatched junction nucleotides: 8. Germline assignment: CDR1 MNHNS and CDR2 SASEGT. CDR3 amino acids: CASSGPGQGSGYTF. In DNA, the CDR3 is TGTGCCAGCAGTGGACCGGGACAGGGATCGGGCTACACCTTC.

The J gene is TRBJ1-1, the V gene TRBV7-9; TRBD1 matches at 7 bases. The germline CDR1 and CDR2 sequences are SEHNR and FQNEAQ (reference sequence). V dropped 4 bases and J dropped 10; count of bases not matched to a gene: 6. This CDR3 region has 12 residues. DNA of the CDR3: TGTGCCAGCAGCTCCTCCGCAGGGGGAGCTTTCTTT. Translating gives CASSSSAGGAFF.

V gene TRBV5-1 combines with J gene TRBJ2-5; TRBD2 aligns across 8 bases. This CDR3 comprises 15 residues. The junction had 5 bases not matched to a gene; V was cut back by 0 bases and J by 4 bases. Germline lookup yields CDR1 SGHRS and CDR2 YFSETQ. This chain's CDR3 is CASSLVAGLGETQYF. The CDR3 DNA sequence: TGCGCCAGCAGCTTGGTAGCGGGGTTGGGAGAGACCCAGTACTTC.

This chain uses TRBV19 with TRBJ2-5; 10 nucleotides agree with TRBD2. CDR3 length equals 15 residues. CDR1 and CDR2 (germline): LNHDA, SQIVND (reference sequence). V shed 7 bases and J 4 bases; nucleotides not matched to a gene: 9. DNA of the CDR3: TGTGCCAGTACTGACAGCGGGGGGGCCGGAGAGACCCAGTACTTC. This sequence encodes CASTDSGGAGETQYF.

J is TRBJ2-3 and V is TRBV5-6, with D unclear. CDR1 is SGHDT, CDR2 YYEEEE, per germline. The V and J ends lost 0 bases and 7 bases respectively, with 21 bases between them. The CDR3 covers 17 residues. The DNA for the CDR3 is TGTGCCAGCAGCTTGGGAATGCCCCTCGGAGCACAGAATACGCAGTATTTT. Translated: CASSLGMPLGAQNTQYF.

The table lists this clone with a few counts. The chain has TRBV5-1 and TRBJ1-6; 7 nucleotides match TRBD1. This CDR3 spans 14 amino acids. The V and J ends lost 7 bases and 7 bases, in that order; junction bases with no gene match: 8. Germline lookup yields CDR1 SGHRS and CDR2 YFSETQ. In DNA, the CDR3 is TGCGCCAGCGCAAGGGACAGCACCAATTCACCCCTCCACTTT. This translates into CASARDSTNSPLHF. The complete variable domain, with remaining parts taken from reference TRBV5-1 and TRBJ1-6, reads KAGVTQTPRYLIKTRGQQVTLSCSPISGHRSVSWYQQTPGQGLQFLFEYFSETQRNKGNFPGRFSGRQFSNSRSEMNVSTLELGDSALYLCASARDSTNSPLHFGNGTRLTVT.

V is TRBV7-8 and J is TRBJ1-3; D remains unclear. Germline assignment: CDR1 SGHVS and CDR2 FQNEAQ. This CDR3 contains 15 residues. The V end was cut by 2 bases, the J end by 1 base, with 9 bases between. The CDR3 is CASSLQSGSGNTIYF. The CDR3 DNA sequence: TGTGCCAGCAGCTTACAGTCGGGGTCTGGAAACACCATATATTTT.

The chain employs TRBV10-3 and TRBJ1-3; 10 nucleotides align to TRBD1. V lost 4 bases and J lost 0; bases outside the gene matches: 0. The CDR3 has 15 residues. Germline V lookup: CDR1 ENHRY, CDR2 SYGVKD. CDR3 coding DNA: TGTGCCATCAGTGGGACAGGGGGCTCTGGAAACACCATATATTTT. Its protein product is CAISGTGGSGNTIYF.

V is TRBV5-1 and J is TRBJ2-2; D uncertain. In germline, CDR1 is SGHRS, CDR2 YFSETQ. V was clipped by 0 bases and J by 1 base, with 4 bases between them. The CDR3 totals 14 residues. The CDR3 nucleotides are TGCGCCAGCAGCTTGGGGGAGAACACCGGGGAGCTGTTTTTT. Residues: CASSLGENTGELFF.

This sequence joins TRBV5-1 and TRBJ1-3; D gene ambiguous. The CDR3 loop spans 15 amino acids. CDR1 and CDR2 (germline): SGHRS, YFSETQ. V was trimmed by 6 bases and J by 0 bases, leaving 13 bases between them. The CDR3, as DNA: TGCGCCAGCACACCTGAGGGCAACTCTGGAAACACCATATATTTT. It specifies CASTPEGNSGNTIYF.

The genes are TRBV5-1 and TRBJ1-4; the D gene is possibly TRBD1 (5 bases). V lost 5 bases to trimming and J lost 2 bases, with 13 bases between them. CDR1 and CDR2 from the germline V gene are SGHRS and YFSETQ. The CDR3 loop spans 15 amino acids. CDR3: CASSPLGLTNEKLFF. CDR3 DNA sequence: TGCGCCAGCAGTCCTTTGGGGCTGACTAATGAAAAACTGTTTTTT. The full variable domain, in which reference TRBV5-1 and TRBJ1-4 provide the parts outside the CDR3, is KAGVTQTPRYLIKTRGQQVTLSCSPISGHRSVSWYQQTPGQGLQFLFEYFSETQRNKGNFPGRFSGRQFSNSRSEMNVSTLELGDSALYLCASSPLGLTNEKLFFGSGTQLSVL.

The chain links TRBV21-1 to TRBJ2-7; the table's D call of TRBD1 was not tested on the DNA. TRBV21-1 is listed as a pseudogene. CDR3 length: 13 residues. The CDR3 coding sequence is TGTGCCAGCAGCAACAGGGCGAGGCACGAGCAGTACTTC. As protein: CASSNRARHEQYF.

This clone appeared a few times. The rearrangement joins TRBV6-6 to TRBJ1-2; 7 nucleotides match TRBD1. V gave up 4 bases and J gave up 6 bases; unmatched junction bases: 14. The CDR3 totals 16 residues. The germline CDR1 and CDR2 sequences are MNHNY and SVGAGI (reference sequence). CDR3 DNA sequence: TGTGCCAGCAGTTCATTTGGACAGGAGAGTTATAATGGCTACACCTTC. It yields the protein CASSSFGQESYNGYTF.

The chain links TRBV6-6 to TRBJ1-2; 9 bases match TRBD1. The CDR3 extends over 15 amino acids. Germline CDR1 MNHNY, CDR2 SVGAGI (reference sequence). V lost 3 bases and J lost 5; bases outside the gene matches: 7. CDR3 DNA: TGTGCCAGCAGTTATCTAGGACAGGGGAGGTATGGCTACACCTTC. Its protein product is CASSYLGQGRYGYTF.

The chain couples TRBV5-1 to TRBJ2-3; D unclear. Germline V CDR1 and CDR2: SGHRS, YFSETQ. CDR3 length: 16 residues. V lost 0 bases and J 4 bases, leaving 15 bases between the germline ends. CDR3 sequence (DNA): TGCGCCAGCAGCTTGGCTCCCGGACCGGCGGCAGATACGCAGTATTTT. Protein: CASSLAPGPAADTQYF.

The chain joins TRBV6-5 to TRBJ2-7, with unresolved D. Germline V gives CDR1 MNHEY, CDR2 SVGAGI. This CDR3 contains 13 residues. With 6 bases removed from V and 0 bases from J, the gap between germline ends came to 9 bases. Here the CDR3 reads CASRPGLSYEQYF. The DNA for the CDR3 is TGTGCCAGCAGGCCGGGTCTCTCCTACGAGCAGTACTTC.

The V call is TRBV5-1, the J call TRBJ1-5; D may be TRBD1 (5 bases). There are 13 residues in the CDR3. V was shortened by 4 bases and J by 3 bases, with 8 bases between the two germline ends. Per germline, CDR1 SGHRS and CDR2 YFSETQ. The CDR3 reads CASSQGPNQPQHF. CDR3 in DNA: TGCGCCAGCAGCCAGGGCCCCAATCAGCCCCAGCATTTT.

J is TRBJ1-4 and V is TRBV5-1; D is uncertain. CDR1 and CDR2 (germline): SGHRS, YFSETQ. This CDR3 contains 16 residues. V gave up 0 bases and J gave up 0 bases, with 9 bases separating them. CDR3 residues: CASSLADPATNEKLFF. The DNA for the CDR3 is TGCGCCAGCAGCTTGGCCGACCCCGCAACTAATGAAAAACTGTTTTTT.